The source of this T cell receptor (beta chain) is a study of cytomegalovirus exposure and HLA in healthy donors (dated by TCRdb to about 2017). Regarding the study in general: In an earlier analysis of fewer than 750 of the donors, approximately 260 Gb of sequence data and 90 million to 120 million unique TCR beta sequences from 180 million or so T cells were reported. Class I and class II HLA loci were covered by the typing at four-digit resolution. Among the roughly 400 genotyped donors, roughly 80% belonged to the genetic ancestry cluster associated with self-reported Caucasian donors. The later analysis used no new phenotypic data to find candidate immune exposures, relying instead on TCR beta sequences and their occurrence across donors. Donor age, sex, ethnicity and CMV serostatus were collected together with the repertoire data. Roughly five DR-DQ haplotypes were handled as single units for association and clustering because linkage in the cohort was strong. The study aimed to test whether cataloging public T cell receptors could reveal signatures of past pathogen exposure. To study patterns of TCR occurrence, a later analysis re-analyzed previously published TCR beta repertoires from 550 to 800 donors and added high-resolution HLA genotyping. The study profiled the T cell repertoires of some 610 subjects by immunosequencing and related them to cytomegalovirus serostatus. All discovery cohort repertoires had been generated on a single sequencing platform. An earlier analysis of some 600 of the donors applied high-throughput TCR beta sequencing to assess whether each TCR beta V gene segment acted as functional or pseudogenic. The number of typed donors differed by locus: about 620-640 for A, B, C, DRB1 and DQB1; 522 for DQA1; 606 for DPA1; and roughly 490 for DPB1. To predict cytomegalovirus infection status, the study brought together high-throughput TCR immunosequencing, statistical association of individual TCRs with disease status, and machine learning. Among about 400 genotyped donors of the cohort, an average of around 220,000 unique TCR beta nucleotide sequences was sequenced per donor, of which roughly 18% were non-productive. Genome-wide SNP genotypes for about 55% of the roughly 670 donors were used in a later genetic analysis, which treated that subset as a discovery cohort. An early release that covered fewer than 750 HLA-typed donors contained approximately 300 gigabases of sequencing data and 75 million to 100 million unique TCR sequences. In addition to the first cohort of 500 to 850 subjects, a separate validation cohort of under 150 different subjects was used. Study-wide conclusions, independent of this receptor: HLA typing was unavailable for some donors at each locus, so association tests used only the typed subset. In an earlier analysis of some 500 of the donors, most TCR beta V segments were observed in productive rearrangements about 87% or about 30% of the time, broadly matching IMGT annotations. A later analysis found that HLA-associated TCR beta chains were more clonally expanded and had lower generation probabilities than equally common non-associated chains. The only immune exposure information available for the cohort was CMV serostatus. In a later analysis, around 17,000 TCR beta sequences were associated with specific HLA alleles at a false discovery rate of 0.05. A further reported finding was that TCR beta sequences accurately predicted the HLA-A and HLA-B alleles for most subjects in the first cohort. V-gene and J-gene trimming of TCR beta chains was associated with a missense DCLRE1C variant in a later genetic analysis, and the association was replicated in an independent cohort. A later genetic analysis reported fewer N-insertions in productive TCRs among donors in an Asian-associated ancestry cluster than the roughly 670-donor mean. The authors suggested that the approach could potentially be extended to other disease states and immunological phenotypes. The 87-base-pair reads could not distinguish some IMGT-functional V segments, including TRBV6-2 and TRBV6-3, so those segments were excluded. When HLA alleles, especially DR and DQ, strongly co-occurred, attributing TCR associations to individual alleles was difficult. In both the original and validation cohorts, the classifier was reported to diagnose cytomegalovirus status with high specificity and sensitivity. Correlated functional status among segregating V segments might reflect linkage disequilibrium, but an unknown experimental factor could not be ruled out. Most CMV-associated TCR beta chains appeared to be HLA-restricted in a later analysis, and the HLA associations seemed to be driven largely by CMV exposure. The presence/absence analyses assumed that sequencing depth was roughly uniform across donors, and that assumption may not be true. A group of highly shared sequence variants was considered likely to be a technical artifact of the sequencing pipeline. In a later analysis, the rate of TCR association differed among HLA loci, with DRB1 alleles having the most associated TCRs and HLA-C alleles having the fewest. Several of the top co-occurrence clusters appeared to be linked to parvovirus B19, influenza, CMV and Epstein-Barr virus, according to a later analysis. The cohort was sequenced for TCR beta chains only, and without alpha or paired-chain data the features that could be detected were limited. While some public TCRs were present in many individuals, most TCR sequences turned up only very rarely across donors. Three of the identified cytomegalovirus-associated TCR beta chains were confirmed in vitro to be specific for cytomegalovirus antigens. The study gave a list of 150 to 200 TCR beta chains associated with cytomegalovirus. The earlier analysis of 587 of the donors excluded roughly 17 rarely observed V segments, including chromosome 9 orphons, because counts were too low.

On this clone itself: There is no known antigen for this receptor. No much larger clone exists at a distance of one base, and base qualities are not known.

The method was the immunoSEQ multiplex PCR assay. The multiplex PCR relied on a mix of 60 forward primers for TCR Vbeta segments and 13 reverse primers for TCR Jbeta segments. The CDR3 region of rearranged TCR beta genes was amplified from genomic DNA by a multiplex PCR assay. On the Illumina HiSeq System, the amplified TCR beta libraries were sequenced as 87-base-pair reads. The source study handled its data this way. Across the 670 or so repertoires, a later analysis counted roughly 77 million unique TCR beta chains, approximately 10 million of which were shared by at least two donors. A nearest-neighbor algorithm error-corrected the raw reads and collapsed the reads into unique sequences, merging closely related sequences to remove PCR and sequencing errors. To assign V, D and J gene segments, CDR3 sequences were aligned to IMGT reference sequences. For a sequence to be retained, a match of at least six nucleotides to both a V gene segment and a J gene segment was required. A rearrangement counted as productive if the CDR3 had no stop codons and remained in frame with V and J, and every other rearrangement counted as non-productive. CDR3 was defined by IMGT convention, running from the second conserved V-encoded cysteine to the conserved J-encoded phenylalanine. In an earlier analysis of more than 550 of the donors, sequences lacking an unambiguous match to a single V gene segment were excluded. In an earlier analysis of several hundred of the donors, V segments were called functional above 56.7% productive rearrangements and were called segregating when the between-donor standard deviation exceeded 5%. A statistical classification framework was built to diagnose cytomegalovirus status from the catalog of TCR beta chain sequences. A later analysis assigned V and J genes by comparing TCR nucleotide sequences with IMGT/GENE-DB human TR gene sequences. The TCRdist pipeline was used in a later analysis to assign CDR3 sequences and most-parsimonious VDJ recombination scenarios. In a later analysis, every TCR beta chain was defined by the combination of its CDR3 amino acid sequence and its V-gene family, and reads without a unique V-gene family were dropped. A later analysis removed roughly 590 highly shared, low-generation-probability nucleotide sequences to deal with suspected cross-contamination and a sequencing artifact. In a later analysis, a clonal expansion index for each public chain was calculated from normalized within-repertoire ranks of inferred template counts. A later analysis computed generation probabilities with a VDJ recombination model fitted to out-of-frame rearrangements, and checked the results against IGoR. Hypergeometric tests were used in a later analysis to score TCR-TCR, TCR-HLA and TCR-CMV co-occurrence, with a repertoire-size bias correction applied to the TCR pairs. A later analysis estimated false discovery rates by permuting HLA or CMV assignments 20 times. In a later analysis, co-occurring TCRs were grouped using DBSCAN, and TCRdist sequence similarity was added for clustering within HLA-allele-positive subsets. Repertoires with fewer than 30,000 or more than 120,000 public chains, plus five repertoires with anomalous nucleotide sharing, were excluded from co-occurrence clustering. The clones in this table, taken by TCRdb from immuneACCESS, are in-frame only. Not every clone is retained; where verified, under half of the shortfall comes from an unresolved V gene, and the cause of the rest is unknown. V, J and clone size reflect that table, while D and trimming were determined from the DNA. The sample yields 80,000 to 95,000 clones; around 86% were counted once. The ten biggest clones cover around a tenth of the sample.

V is cut by 2 bases and J by 6 bases, and the space between the germline ends is 18 bases. Including the terminal cysteine and phenylalanine, the CDR3 comprises 15 residues. The retained sequence is limited to the CDR3, 45 bases, with the frame set at the first base. The germline V gene sets CDR1 to SGDLS and CDR2 to YYNGEE. The cohort was made up of 666 healthy bone marrow donors. At the time of sampling, all cohort members were nominally healthy, though unrecorded immune exposures were likely present. The donor was CMV seropositive and belonged to the group of 250 to 350 seropositive cohort members. A peripheral blood sample was collected from each donor, and TCR beta sequencing was performed on peripheral blood mononuclear cells. Genomic DNA was extracted from the blood cell samples with the Qiagen DNeasy Blood Extraction Kit.

The chain employs TRBV9 and TRBJ2-7; TRBD1 could be the D gene, as 6 bases match. This clonotype originated in a man aged 30-40 years in good health and CMV-seropositive. Sequencing was performed on PBMCs. CDR3 protein: CASSVGAGVSVEQYF. The sequence in DNA is TGTGCCAGCAGCGTGGGGGCAGGGGTATCGGTCGAGCAGTACTTC. Joined to the reference TRBV9 and TRBJ2-7 proteins, this CDR3 gives the full variable domain: DSGVTQTPKHLITATGQRVTLRCSPRSGDLSVYWYQQSLDQGLQFLIQYYNGEERAKGNILERFSAQQFPDLHSELNLSSLELGDSALYFCASSVGAGVSVEQYFGPGTRLTVT.